The 25 T cell receptor beta chains below come from one sample, sequenced in a study of T cell therapy after organ transplantation. These receptors' targets are unknown. The protocol was immunoSEQ multiplex PCR, while the TCRdb copy is restricted to in-frame clones and leaves out a portion. In the table there are 3,000 to 4,000 clones, 55% to 70% of which are singletons. Documented time point: 4-8 weeks after completion of therapy. The source material was CD8+ T cells from blood, sampled after autologous CMV-specific T cell therapy. The receptor source for this set is a human patient who had received a solid organ transplant and had CMV disease. Part of the T cell pool may stem from the graft donor.

DNA of the CDR3: TGTGCCAGCAGAGCTAGGATAGCTGAGCAGTTCTTC. This sequence encodes CASRARIAEQFF. The chain uses TRBV27 and TRBJ2-1, with D uncertain. There are 12 residues in the CDR3. Trimming left V 6 bases short and J 9 bases short, with 12 bases between. Germline V gives CDR1 MNHEY, CDR2 SMNVEV (reference sequence).

CDR3 in DNA: TGTGCCAGCTCATCCGTGGGTGGGGCGGATACGCAGTATTTT. It is translated as CASSSVGGADTQYF. The chain recombines TRBV18 with TRBJ2-3; possible D gene TRBD1, 5 bases. The germline V and J ends were trimmed by 5 bases and 6 bases, with 15 bases remaining between them. Germline V gives CDR1 KGHSH, CDR2 LQKENI. There are 14 residues in the CDR3.

The V call is TRBV11-1, the J call TRBJ2-7; no definite D call. Trimming left V 5 bases short and J 2 bases short, with 22 bases between. The germline CDR1 and CDR2 sequences are SGHAT and FQDESV (reference sequence). The CDR3 covers 17 residues. CDR3 nucleotides: TGTGCCAGCAGCCCCAAAGAAGGACGGCTGTTTACCTACGAGCAGTACTTC. Encoded protein: CASSPKEGRLFTYEQYF.

This clone was seen a handful of times. The V call is TRBV29-1, the J call TRBJ1-1, with TRBD1 identical over 9 bases. CDR1 and CDR2 (germline): SQVTM, ANQGSEA. V lost 5 bases, J lost 6 bases, and 4 bases stayed unmatched. The CDR3 consists of 12 residues. The CDR3 here is CSVRTGAPEAFF. The CDR3 bases are TGCAGCGTTCGGACAGGGGCCCCTGAAGCTTTCTTT.

CDR3 DNA sequence: TGTGCCAGCAGGGAAACAGGGAGCTCCTACGAGCAGTACGTC. Amino acids: CASRETGSSYEQYV. This rearrangement joins TRBV6-1 to TRBJ2-7; D perhaps matches TRBD1 (6 bases). The CDR3 is 14 residues long. Trimming took 6 bases from V and 0 from J, leaving 12 bases between them. Germline-derived CDR1 and CDR2 are MNHNS and SASEGT.

The rearrangement links TRBV27 to TRBJ2-1; TRBD1 matches 9 bases. This CDR3 is built from 15 residues. Germline V lookup: CDR1 MNHEY, CDR2 SMNVEV (reference sequence). The junction had 10 bases not matched to a gene; V was cut back by 9 bases and J by 4 bases. The CDR3 bases are TGTGCCAGTCAAACCGGGACAGGGCTTTACAATGAGCAGTTCTTC. Protein: CASQTGTGLYNEQFF.

The rearrangement joins TRBV7-2 to TRBJ2-5; 7 nucleotides line up with TRBD2. CDR3 length: 17 amino acids. V lost 5 bases, J lost 0 bases, and 12 bases stayed unmatched. The germline V gene encodes CDR1 SGHTA and CDR2 FQGNSA. The CDR3 DNA reads TGTGCCAGCAGCCCCCTGTGGTGGGGGGGGAACCAAGAGACCCAGTACTTC. This codes for CASSPLWWGGNQETQYF.

This chain joins TRBV25-1 and TRBJ2-2, with D possibly being TRBD1 (6 bases). The germline gives CDR1 MGHDK, CDR2 SYGVNS. This CDR3 comprises 15 residues. V shed 1 base and J shed 6 bases, with 12 bases lying between them. The DNA for the CDR3 is TGTGCCAGCAGTGAATTATCAGGGGACGCCGGGGAGCTGTTTTTT. It translates to CASSELSGDAGELFF.

This chain uses TRBV11-2 with TRBJ2-7; D not resolved. The CDR3 length is 12 residues. Germline V lookup: CDR1 SGHAT, CDR2 FQNNGV. Trimming cost V 6 bases and J 3 bases, with 9 bases left between them. CDR3 in amino acids: CASSYRDYEQYF. The CDR3 region has the DNA TGTGCCAGCAGTTATAGGGACTACGAGCAGTACTTC.

This chain uses TRBV5-6 with TRBJ2-7; 11 bases fit TRBD1. Germline assignment: CDR1 SGHDT and CDR2 YYEEEE. The V segment lost 2 bases and the J segment 3 bases; nucleotides outside the gene matches: 4. This CDR3 region has 15 residues. The DNA for the CDR3 is TGTGCCAGCAGCTTCCGGGACAGGGGGTTCTACGAGCAGTACGTC. Translated, it gives CASSFRDRGFYEQYV.

The V and J genes are TRBV4-3 and TRBJ2-7; 9 nucleotides match TRBD2. V was clipped by 0 bases and J by 6 bases; unmatched bases: 12. Germline V lookup: CDR1 LGHNA, CDR2 YSLEER. CDR3 size: 17 residues. The CDR3 DNA follows: TGCGCCAGCAGCCAAGAAGTATTTGGGGCAGCGGGGGGCGAGCAGTACTTC. Protein: CASSQEVFGAAGGEQYF.

The chain is built from TRBV19 and TRBJ2-7; a possible D gene is TRBD1 (7 bases). The CDR3 covers 15 residues. Trimming removed 3 bases from V and 3 bases from J, with 15 bases in between. In germline, CDR1 is LNHDA, CDR2 SQIVND (reference sequence). CDR3 residues: CASSMTAGQIYEQYF. Written as DNA, the CDR3 is TGTGCCAGTAGTATGACTGCGGGACAGATCTACGAGCAGTACTTC.

The chain joins TRBV12-5 to TRBJ2-1; D is ambiguous. This CDR3 spans 12 amino acids. The germline gives CDR1 LGHNT, CDR2 FRNRAP. V lost 1 base and J 4 bases, leaving 2 bases between the germline ends. CDR3: CASGLEYNEQFF. The CDR3 bases are TGTGCTAGTGGTTTGGAGTACAATGAGCAGTTCTTC.

J is TRBJ2-3 and V is TRBV27; no firm D call. CDR3 size: 14 residues. CDR1 and CDR2 from the germline V gene are MNHEY and SMNVEV (reference sequence). V was shortened by 2 bases and J by 3 bases, with 9 bases between the two germline ends. CDR3 in amino acids: CASSLRVTTDTQYF. The CDR3 bases are TGTGCCAGCAGTTTACGGGTCACGACAGATACGCAGTATTTT.

V gene TRBV9 combines with J gene TRBJ1-4; no reliable D call. This CDR3 spans 15 amino acids. V lost 0 bases, J lost 4 bases, and 10 bases lay in between. Germline CDR1 reads SGDLS; CDR2 reads YYNGEE. The CDR3 nucleotides read TGTGCCAGCAGCGTAGAGCCAGGTTATAATGAAAAACTGTTTTTT. This encodes CASSVEPGYNEKLFF.

This clone was seen only once. This chain uses TRBV5-1 with TRBJ2-5; weak D call: TRBD2 (6 bases). The CDR3 has 15 amino acids. Germline CDR1 reads SGHRS; CDR2 reads YFSETQ. With 4 bases removed from V and 5 bases from J, the gap between germline ends came to 18 bases. In DNA, the CDR3 is TGCGCCAGCAGCGTTTATGGACTACAACGGGAGACCCAGTACTTC. Translating gives CASSVYGLQRETQYF.

This chain uses TRBV4-2 with TRBJ2-1; tentatively, D is TRBD2 (6 bases). Germline CDR1 LGHNA, CDR2 YNFKEQ. There are 18 residues in the CDR3. The V and J ends lost 1 base and 10 bases respectively, with 26 bases between them. The CDR3 nucleotides are TGTGCCAGCAGCCAAGTGACTAGGGAGCTGATTAGGGGACTCGAGCAGTTCTTC. This encodes CASSQVTRELIRGLEQFF.

The rearrangement uses TRBV14 and TRBJ2-5; 8 bases agree with TRBD2. V was pared by 2 bases and J by 5 bases, with 13 bases of the junction left unmatched. The length of the CDR3 is 17 residues. Looked up from germline, CDR1 is SGHDN and CDR2 is FVKESK. CDR3 bases: TGTGCCAGCAGCCAACGGCTAGCGGGTGCTCATCGGGAGACCCAGTACTTC. Translated, it gives CASSQRLAGAHRETQYF.

The chain has TRBV5-6 and TRBJ2-5; 8 nucleotides match TRBD2. The J call may be in error: the DNA end matches TRBJ2-7 better. Germline CDR1 SGHDT, CDR2 YYEEEE. The CDR3 runs 14 residues. CDR3 in DNA: TGTGCCAGCAGCTTAACGGGACTAGTCTACGAGCAGTACTTC. Its translation: CASSLTGLVYEQYF.

The chain uses TRBV19 and TRBJ2-1; no firm D call. This CDR3 comprises 13 residues. Germline V gene sequence: CDR1 LNHDA, CDR2 SQIVND (reference sequence). V shed 7 bases and J shed 1 base, with 8 bases lying between them. In DNA, the CDR3 is TGTGCCAGTACCGATGTTTCCTACAATGAGCAGTTCTTC. This translates into CASTDVSYNEQFF.

This clone is classed as medium-sized. This rearrangement joins TRBV4-1 to TRBJ2-1; the D gene could be TRBD1 or TRBD2 (5 bases each). V lost 0 bases, J lost 6 bases, and 9 bases lay in between. This CDR3 comprises 14 residues. Germline CDR1 and CDR2: MGHRA and YSYEKL. CDR3 loop: CASSQDPRGNEQFF. For the CDR3, the DNA is TGCGCCAGCAGCCAAGATCCGAGGGGCAATGAGCAGTTCTTC.

This clone was picked up one time. The genes are TRBV6-1 and TRBJ2-7, with a weak D call TRBD1 (5 bases). V lost 7 bases and J lost 2, with 9 bases in between. The CDR3 totals 12 residues. CDR1 and CDR2 from the germline V gene are MNHNS and SASEGT. The CDR3 is CASIAGPYEQYV. The CDR3 DNA is TGTGCCAGCATAGCAGGGCCCTACGAGCAGTACGTC.

The J gene is TRBJ1-1, the V gene TRBV29-1; D is unresolved. The CDR3 has 16 residues. Germline CDR1 reads SQVTM; CDR2 reads ANQGSEA. Trimming took 0 bases from V and 3 from J, leaving 17 bases between them. The CDR3 DNA is TGCAGCGTTGAAGAGGGCGCACGAGGAGACTACACTGAAGCTTTCTTT. This gives the protein CSVEEGARGDYTEAFF.

This rearrangement joins TRBV5-5 to TRBJ1-1; 8 bases map to TRBD1. Germline CDR1 reads SGHKS; CDR2 reads YYEKEE (reference sequence). CDR3 size: 13 residues. The ends lost 2 bases at V and 3 bases at J; junction bases unmatched: 0. CDR3 sequence: CASSLQGDTEAFF. DNA for the CDR3: TGTGCCAGCAGCTTACAGGGGGACACTGAAGCTTTCTTT.

This chain's CDR3 is CASSFGTSDTF. CDR3 DNA sequence: TGTGCCAGCAGTTTCGGGACATCTGACACCTTC. The rearrangement joins TRBV6-5 to TRBJ1-2, with D perhaps TRBD1 (6 bases). The V and J ends lost 4 bases and 12 bases respectively, with 12 bases between them. Per the germline V gene, CDR1 is MNHEY and CDR2 is SVGAGI. This CDR3 has 11 amino acids.